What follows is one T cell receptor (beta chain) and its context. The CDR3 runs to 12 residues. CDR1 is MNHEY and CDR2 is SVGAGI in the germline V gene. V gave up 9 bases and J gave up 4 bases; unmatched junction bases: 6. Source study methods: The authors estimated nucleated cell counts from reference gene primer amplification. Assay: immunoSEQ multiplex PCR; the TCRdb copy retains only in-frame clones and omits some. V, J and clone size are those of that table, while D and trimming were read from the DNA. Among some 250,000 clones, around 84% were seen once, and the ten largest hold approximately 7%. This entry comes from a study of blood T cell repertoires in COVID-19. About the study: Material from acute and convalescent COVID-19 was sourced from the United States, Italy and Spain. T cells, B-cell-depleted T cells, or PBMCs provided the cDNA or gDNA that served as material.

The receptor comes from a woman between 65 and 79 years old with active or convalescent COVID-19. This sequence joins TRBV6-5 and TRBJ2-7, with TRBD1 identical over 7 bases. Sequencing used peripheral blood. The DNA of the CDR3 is TGTGCCAGTAGAGGACAGGTTTACGAGCAGTACTTC. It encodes CASRGQVYEQYF.